This T cell receptor (beta chain) was sequenced in a study of tumor and adjacent non-tumor tissue in lung cancer. Study details: There were 11 to 13 adenocarcinoma, a couple of squamous cell carcinoma and 1 small cell lung cancer cases.

TCRbeta libraries were built with three rounds of nested PCR, modified from ARM-PCR. A single record per CDR3 protein comes from TCRdb applying MiXCR to the multiplex PCR reads. Among about 86,000 distinct CDR3 sequences listed, under 80% were seen once. No cell sorting was done before RNA was extracted from the tissue. More than 3 cm separated this lung sample from the edge of the tumor. Points on this clonotype: A much larger clone sits a single nucleotide away, making a read error possible.

The CDR3 spans 12 residues. Germline values: CDR1 DFQATT, CDR2 SNEGSKA (reference sequence). Trimming stripped 7 bases from V and 3 bases from J, with 13 bases between. The material sequenced was distant non-tumor lung tissue. This receptor was obtained from a woman aged 45-65 years with non-small cell lung cancer. This chain connects TRBV20-1 to TRBJ2-7, with D perhaps TRBD2 (6 bases). The CDR3 region is CSEGGPGYEQYF. In nucleotides, the CDR3 is TGCAGTGAGGGAGGACCGGGCTACGAGCAGTACTTC.